Below, 2 T cell receptor beta chains from the same sample are listed, as sequenced in a study. TCRdb re-called the RT-PCR reads through MiXCR, storing one row per CDR3 protein. The repertoire holds more than 550,000 distinct CDR3 sequences, with 13% to 15% as singletons. The sample taken for sequencing was memory CD4+ T cells from blood. These receptor sequences come from a female donor in good health, serving as a healthy control.

This clonotype was seen more than once but under ten times. The V gene is TRBV20-1, the J gene TRBJ2-7; 8 positions match TRBD1. Unmatched junction bases numbered 12, after V lost 3 bases and J lost 8 bases. Germline V lookup: CDR1 DFQATT, CDR2 SNEGSKA (reference sequence). CDR3 length: 14 amino acids. The CDR3 region has the DNA TGCAGTGCTAGTAAGGGGCAGGGGGCGATACAGCAGTACTTC. It is translated as CSASKGQGAIQQYF.

The chain joins TRBV6-4 to TRBJ2-1, with 8 bases matching TRBD2. Germline assignment: CDR1 MRHNA and CDR2 SNTAGT. V lost 5 bases, J lost 6 bases, and 9 bases stayed unmatched. This CDR3 is built from 15 residues. CDR3 nucleotides: TGTGCCAGCAGTCGGGAGGGAAGTACATCCAATGAGCAGTTCTTC. It yields the protein CASSREGSTSNEQFF.